The TCR beta chain described here comes from a study of early T cells in non-severe SARS-CoV-2 infection (dated by TCRdb to the early 2020s). Notes on the research overall: TCR sequencing used bulk RNA from unsorted whole blood, so alpha and beta chains could not be paired.

On the study overall, not on this receptor specifically: VDJdb matching was skewed toward anti-spike CD8 responses and likely underestimated virus-specific expansions by missing private and CD4 specificities.

A case-control design nested within a healthcare worker cohort in London, UK, was used, with weekly nasopharyngeal swab PCR tests and blood sampling performed. Between 23 and 31 March 2020, the week of the UK lockdown, healthcare workers were enrolled and then followed up weekly for as long as 16 weeks. Library construction relied on 5' RACE. The instrument was a NextSeq 500. The TCR library protocol attached unique molecular identifiers to individual cDNA molecules to correct for sequencing error and PCR bias. TCR alpha and beta chains were both sequenced, and the abundances of alpha and beta sequences in each sample were closely correlated with each other. The source study handled its data this way. Decombinator V4 was used to perform V gene, J gene and CDR3 annotation of TCR sequences. Expanded TCRs were defined as changing significantly between any two time points under a Poisson model with p below 0.0001. TCR abundances were normalised to the total number of TCRs sequenced per sample and were expressed as counts per million. TRAV1-2 paired with TRAJ12, TRAJ20 or TRAJ33 defined MAIT TCRs, while TRAV10 paired with TRAJ18 defined iNKT TCRs. VDJdb, accessed on 1 November 2021, was searched for TCRs annotated for CMV, EBV and SARS-CoV-2, and TCRs annotated for more than one antigen were excluded. TCRdb itself trimmed the public reads at Q25 with fastp, ran MiXCR and retained productive beta chains. CDR3 protein duplicates are merged, each entry listing the most common genes and DNA. TCRdb, rather than the study authors, made the V and J calls. Present in this sample are 80,000 to 95,000 distinct CDR3 sequences, roughly 13% of which were seen just once. The ten most abundant clones make up about 1.4% of the sample.

This clonotype appeared many times. Its antigen remains undetermined. Per-base qualities were not stored, and no clone one base away is much larger. V and J are truncated by 3 bases and 2 bases respectively, leaving an intervening sequence of 9 bases. The CDR3 runs 14 amino acids, cysteine and phenylalanine included. The entry retains the CDR3 DNA only, 42 bases that are in frame from base 1. Sequences SNHLY (CDR1) and FYNNEI (CDR2) are obtained from the germline V gene. This sequence uses TRBV2 and TRBJ2-3, with the D gene call left open. The clonotype was recovered from an adult who was a healthcare worker with PCR-confirmed SARS-CoV-2 infection or an uninfected control (not recorded which). Sequencing input: whole blood. DNA sequence: TGTGCCAGCAGTGACACTTCTCCCACAGATACGCAGTATTTT. Translated, this gives CASSDTSPTDTQYF.